This T cell receptor (beta chain) was sequenced for a study of blood T cell repertoires in COVID-19. The repertoire was sequenced with immunoSEQ multiplex PCR; TCRdb's copy has only in-frame clones and lacks some. The sample carries about 230,000 clones, roughly 83% recorded once. V shed 4 bases and J shed 5 bases, with 15 bases lying between them. The CDR3 runs 14 residues. Germline assignment: CDR1 SGHRS and CDR2 YFSETQ. The sequenced material came from peripheral blood. The chain employs TRBV5-1 and TRBJ2-5; the D gene is possibly TRBD2 (7 bases). This clonotype originated in a man aged 35 to 55 with acute or convalescent COVID-19. The CDR3 DNA reads TGCGCCAGCAGCCCCCCGGGGGGCGACGAGACCCAGTACTTC. This encodes CASSPPGGDETQYF.